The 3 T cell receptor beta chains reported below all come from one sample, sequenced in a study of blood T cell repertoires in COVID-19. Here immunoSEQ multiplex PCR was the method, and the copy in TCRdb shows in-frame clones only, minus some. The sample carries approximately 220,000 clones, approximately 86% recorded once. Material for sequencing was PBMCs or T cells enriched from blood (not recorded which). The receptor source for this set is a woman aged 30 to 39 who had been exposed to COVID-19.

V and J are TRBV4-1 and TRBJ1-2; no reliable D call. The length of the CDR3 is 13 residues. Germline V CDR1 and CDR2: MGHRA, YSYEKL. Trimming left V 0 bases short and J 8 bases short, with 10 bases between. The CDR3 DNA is TGCGCCAGCAGCCAAGAGCTGGTACAGGGCTACACCTTC. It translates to CASSQELVQGYTF.

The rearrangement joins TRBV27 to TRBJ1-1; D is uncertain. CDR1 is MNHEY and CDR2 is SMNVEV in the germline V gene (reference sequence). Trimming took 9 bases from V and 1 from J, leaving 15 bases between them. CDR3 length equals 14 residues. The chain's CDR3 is CASKPTSGNTEAFF. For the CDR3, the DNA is TGTGCCAGTAAACCGACTTCCGGGAACACTGAAGCTTTCTTT.

The CDR3 nucleotides read TGCGCCAGCAGCCTTGAGCGGGGGGTGAGCACAGATACGCAGTATTTT. Amino acid sequence: CASSLERGVSTDTQYF. This rearrangement joins TRBV5-1 to TRBJ2-3; TRBD2 matches at 9 bases. Germline V lookup: CDR1 SGHRS, CDR2 YFSETQ. The length of the CDR3 is 16 residues. The trim removed 4 bases at V and 0 bases at J, leaving 6 bases unmatched.